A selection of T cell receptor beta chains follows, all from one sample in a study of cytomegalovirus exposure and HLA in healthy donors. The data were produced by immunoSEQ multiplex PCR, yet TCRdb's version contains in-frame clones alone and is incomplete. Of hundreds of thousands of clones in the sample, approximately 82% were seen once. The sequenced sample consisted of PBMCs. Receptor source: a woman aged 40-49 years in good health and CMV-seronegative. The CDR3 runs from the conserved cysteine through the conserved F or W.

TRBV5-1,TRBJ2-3,CASSLAGIGNTQYF
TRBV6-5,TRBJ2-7,CASSYTRDRGPDEQYF
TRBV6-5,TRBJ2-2,CASSYSGSGAGELFF
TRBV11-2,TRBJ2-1,CASSLRNEQFF
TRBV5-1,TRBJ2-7,CASRAGGLYEQYF
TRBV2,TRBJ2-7,CASWGQGTPTYEQYF
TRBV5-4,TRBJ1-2,CASSLAGAGGYTF
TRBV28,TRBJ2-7,CASSSGGGVAYEQYF
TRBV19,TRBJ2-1,CASSSLAGGENEQFF
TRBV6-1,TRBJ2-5,CASSDGWSGETQYF
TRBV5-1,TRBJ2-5,CASSLGGVSGGQETQYF
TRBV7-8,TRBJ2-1,CASSLARSGEQFF
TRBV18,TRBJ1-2,CASSLQGYYGYTF
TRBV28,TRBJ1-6,CASSSTGEASPLHF
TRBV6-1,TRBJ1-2,CASSDLTGGTNYGYTF
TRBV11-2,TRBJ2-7,CASSPGQGYSYEQYF
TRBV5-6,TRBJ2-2,CASRGGSPNTGELFF
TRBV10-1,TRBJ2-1,CATPDSCYDEQFF
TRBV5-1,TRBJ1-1,CASSSAPGQVIAAFF
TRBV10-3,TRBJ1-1,CAISEGGRRSQNTEAFF
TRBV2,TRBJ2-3,CASRRDSTDTQYF
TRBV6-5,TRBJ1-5,CASSFNSGQPQHF
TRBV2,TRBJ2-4,CASGTVNIQYF
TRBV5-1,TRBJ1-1,CASSSEGPEAFF
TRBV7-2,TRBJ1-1,CASSPTGGAWNTEAFF
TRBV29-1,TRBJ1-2,CSVGSNYGYTF
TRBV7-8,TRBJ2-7,CASSSTGLAGSSYEQYF
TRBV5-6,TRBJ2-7,CASSFFGSHYEQYF